This TCR beta chain was captured in a study of control samples from healthy donors and cancer patients. This clone appeared a few times. Germline V gene sequence: CDR1 DFQATT, CDR2 SNEGSKA (reference sequence). Trimming stripped 4 bases from V and 4 bases from J, with 4 bases between. CDR3 length equals 11 residues. Libraries were prepared by immunoSEQ multiplex PCR; TCRdb keeps only in-frame clonotypes and omits some of them. Among about 95,000 clones listed, approximately 91% were seen once. The sequencing input was blood. This chain connects TRBV20-1 to TRBJ2-2; D unclear. The TCR originated in a woman aged 25 to 39 in good health. CDR3 region: CSATPTGELFF. CDR3 coding DNA: TGCAGTGCTACACCCACCGGGGAGCTGTTTTTT.